Presented here are 2 T cell receptor beta chains from one specimen sequenced in a study of vaccination and CD4 T cells after COVID-19. Treatment of the sample: roughly ten-day PBMC culture with coronavirus spike peptide pools or control peptides (ViraFEST assay). No cognate antigen is known for these TCRs. Sequenced with the Oncomine TCR Beta short-read assay was DNA taken from cultured CD4+ T cells. TCRdb recomputed calls from the PCR reads with MiXCR, one row per CDR3 protein. The sample consists of more than 20,000 distinct CDR3 sequences, roughly 39% of them appearing once. Sequencing was done on a sample of CD4+ T cells from blood, cultured in vitro. Receptors were obtained from a human donor who had recovered from COVID-19.

This clonotype has more than one count but fewer than ten. This chain uses TRBV7-2 with TRBJ1-1; D not certain. The CDR3 is 13 amino acids. Trimming removed 2 bases at V and 1 base at J, with 5 bases between. Germline V gene sequence: CDR1 SGHTA, CDR2 FQGNSA. The CDR3 sequence is CASSLRENTEAFF. The CDR3, as DNA: TGTGCCAGCAGCTTACGGGAGAACACTGAAGCTTTCTTT.

There are a few counts of this clonotype. This chain joins TRBV27 and TRBJ1-6; D not resolved. There are 13 residues in the CDR3. V gave up 3 bases and J gave up 7 bases, with 7 bases separating them. Per the germline V gene, CDR1 is MNHEY and CDR2 is SMNVEV (reference sequence). The CDR3 sequence: CASSLLINSPLHF. The DNA for the CDR3 is TGTGCCAGCAGTTTGCTCATAAATTCACCCCTCCACTTT.